These T cell receptor beta chains were read from a single sample in a study of T cell responses to AZD1222 COVID-19 vaccine. Here immunoSEQ multiplex PCR was the method, and the copy in TCRdb shows in-frame clones only, minus some. Here the sample spans 180,000 or so clones, about 92% being singletons. The source was peripheral blood, collected on day 0 of AZD1222 vaccination. The receptors derive from an adult in good health. The CDR3 runs from the conserved cysteine through the conserved F or W. Each record gives: CDR3 protein, CDR3 DNA, clone size, J gene, CDR3 length, V gene, D gene. The D gene is left open where the match is weak. The size field is filled for only some rows; it gives once, few, many or a size class.

CDR3aa: CASSYLGQWNEKLFF
CDR3nt: TGTGCCAGCAGTTACTTGGGACAGTGGAACGAAAAACTGTTTTTT
abundance: -
j_gene: TRBJ1-4
len: 15
v_gene: TRBV6-5
d_gene: TRBD1

CDR3aa: CASSIRGSQAEAFF
CDR3nt: TGTGCCAGTAGTATCCGGGGTAGTCAGGCTGAAGCTTTCTTT
abundance: -
j_gene: TRBJ1-1
len: 14
v_gene: TRBV19
d_gene: -

CDR3aa: CASTTGEGEKLFF
CDR3nt: TGTGCCAGCACTACAGGGGAAGGAGAAAAACTGTTTTTT
abundance: -
j_gene: TRBJ1-4
len: 13
v_gene: TRBV27
d_gene: TRBD1

CDR3aa: CASTRDSNEKLFF
CDR3nt: TGTGCCAGCACCCGGGACAGTAATGAAAAACTGTTTTTT
abundance: -
j_gene: TRBJ1-4
len: 13
v_gene: TRBV19
d_gene: TRBD1

CDR3aa: CASSQGLQGPRRTEAFF
CDR3nt: TGCGCCAGCAGCCAAGGGTTGCAGGGGCCCCGTCGGACTGAAGCTTTCTTT
abundance: -
j_gene: TRBJ1-1
len: 17
v_gene: TRBV4-1
d_gene: -

CDR3aa: CASSGGTHFGQYF
CDR3nt: TGTGCCAGTAGTGGAGGGACTCACTTCGGGCAGTACTTC
abundance: -
j_gene: TRBJ2-7
len: 13
v_gene: TRBV19
d_gene: -

CDR3aa: CAWTKGGQGANTIYF
CDR3nt: TGTGCCTGGACCAAAGGGGGACAGGGGGCGAACACCATATATTTT
abundance: -
j_gene: TRBJ1-3
len: 15
v_gene: TRBV30
d_gene: TRBD1

CDR3aa: CASSQADRSREKLFF
CDR3nt: TGTGCCAGCAGCCAAGCAGACAGGAGCAGGGAAAAACTGTTTTTT
abundance: -
j_gene: TRBJ1-4
len: 15
v_gene: TRBV3-1/TRBV3-2
d_gene: -

CDR3aa: CASSPPTSGSYQQYF
CDR3nt: TGTGCCAGCAGCCCGCCGACTAGCGGGAGTTACCAGCAGTACTTC
abundance: -
j_gene: TRBJ2-7
len: 15
v_gene: TRBV6-5
d_gene: TRBD2

CDR3aa: CASRADWGNEQYF
CDR3nt: TGTGCCAGCAGGGCGGACTGGGGGAACGAGCAGTACTTC
abundance: -
j_gene: TRBJ2-7
len: 13
v_gene: TRBV7-2
d_gene: -

CDR3aa: CASTPQKGRGTAFF
CDR3nt: TGTGCCAGCACTCCCCAGAAGGGGCGGGGGACGGCTTTCTTT
abundance: -
j_gene: TRBJ1-1
len: 14
v_gene: TRBV6-5
d_gene: -

CDR3aa: CASSERHSNQPQHF
CDR3nt: TGTGCCAGCAGTGAAAGGCATAGCAATCAGCCCCAGCATTTT
abundance: -
j_gene: TRBJ1-5
len: 14
v_gene: TRBV2
d_gene: -

CDR3aa: CASSLQGDYGYTF
CDR3nt: TGCGCCAGCAGCTTACAGGGGGACTATGGCTACACCTTC
abundance: -
j_gene: TRBJ1-2
len: 13
v_gene: TRBV5-1
d_gene: TRBD1

CDR3aa: CATSRVRGYTEAFF
CDR3nt: TGTGCCACCAGCAGAGTAAGGGGGTACACTGAAGCTTTCTTT
abundance: -
j_gene: TRBJ1-1
len: 14
v_gene: TRBV15
d_gene: -

CDR3aa: CASTSTGVSSGNTIYF
CDR3nt: TGTGCCAGCACCAGTACAGGGGTCAGCTCTGGAAACACCATATATTTT
abundance: -
j_gene: TRBJ1-3
len: 16
v_gene: TRBV2
d_gene: TRBD1

CDR3aa: CASSLDPGGADNEQFF
CDR3nt: TGTGCCAGCAGCTTAGACCCGGGAGGAGCGGATAATGAGCAGTTCTTC
abundance: few
j_gene: TRBJ2-1
len: 16
v_gene: TRBV7-9
d_gene: TRBD2

CDR3aa: CASPQAGGNTGELFF
CDR3nt: TGTGCCAGCCCCCAGGCGGGAGGGAACACCGGGGAGCTGTTTTTT
abundance: -
j_gene: TRBJ2-2
len: 15
v_gene: TRBV21-1
d_gene: -

CDR3aa: CASSRTEDTEAFF
CDR3nt: TGTGCCAGCAGCCGGACGGAGGACACTGAAGCTTTCTTT
abundance: once
j_gene: TRBJ1-1
len: 13
v_gene: TRBV3-1/TRBV3-2
d_gene: -

CDR3aa: CASSLGTGSGNTIYF
CDR3nt: TGCGCCAGCAGCTTGGGGACAGGCTCGGGAAACACCATATATTTT
abundance: -
j_gene: TRBJ1-3
len: 15
v_gene: TRBV5-1
d_gene: TRBD1

CDR3aa: CASSPAGGPPGELFF
CDR3nt: TGTGCCAGCAGTCCAGCGGGAGGGCCGCCCGGGGAGCTGTTTTTT
abundance: few
j_gene: TRBJ2-2
len: 15
v_gene: TRBV27
d_gene: TRBD2

CDR3aa: CASSQSGGPYNEQFF
CDR3nt: TGTGCCAGCAGCCAATCAGGTGGTCCTTACAATGAGCAGTTCTTC
abundance: -
j_gene: TRBJ2-1
len: 15
v_gene: TRBV3-1/TRBV3-2
d_gene: -

CDR3aa: CASSEGDRGNQPQHF
CDR3nt: TGTGCCAGCAGTGAAGGCGACAGGGGCAATCAGCCCCAGCATTTT
abundance: -
j_gene: TRBJ1-5
len: 15
v_gene: TRBV6-1
d_gene: TRBD1

CDR3aa: CASSPDRGHGNEKLFF
CDR3nt: TGTGCCAGCAGCCCCGACAGGGGGCATGGTAATGAAAAACTGTTTTTT
abundance: -
j_gene: TRBJ1-4
len: 16
v_gene: TRBV5-4
d_gene: TRBD1

CDR3aa: CASSIETHSPLHF
CDR3nt: TGCGCCAGCAGCATCGAGACTCATTCACCCCTCCACTTT
abundance: -
j_gene: TRBJ1-6
len: 13
v_gene: TRBV5-1
d_gene: -

CDR3aa: CASSPEEQGENSPLHF
CDR3nt: TGTGCCAGCAGCCCGGAAGAACAGGGGGAAAATTCACCCCTCCACTTT
abundance: -
j_gene: TRBJ1-6
len: 16
v_gene: TRBV4-2
d_gene: TRBD1

CDR3aa: CASSQVSTRASEQYF
CDR3nt: TGTGCCAGCAGCCAAGTTAGTACCCGGGCATCCGAGCAGTACTTC
abundance: -
j_gene: TRBJ2-7
len: 15
v_gene: TRBV4-2
d_gene: -

CDR3aa: CASSLVGGNEKLFF
CDR3nt: TGCGCCAGCAGCTTGGTCGGCGGGAATGAAAAACTGTTTTTT
abundance: -
j_gene: TRBJ1-4
len: 14
v_gene: TRBV5-1
d_gene: -

CDR3aa: CATSEGTEAFF
CDR3nt: TGTGCCACCAGTGAGGGCACTGAAGCTTTCTTT
abundance: -
j_gene: TRBJ1-1
len: 11
v_gene: TRBV24-1
d_gene: -

CDR3aa: CASSSGLAGLAYEQYF
CDR3nt: TGTGCCAGCAGCTCCGGACTAGCGGGATTAGCCTACGAGCAGTACTTC
abundance: -
j_gene: TRBJ2-7
len: 16
v_gene: TRBV7-9
d_gene: TRBD2

CDR3aa: CASEGLAGGPSYNEQFF
CDR3nt: TGTGCCAGTGAGGGACTAGCGGGAGGGCCTTCCTACAATGAGCAGTTCTTC
abundance: -
j_gene: TRBJ2-1
len: 17
v_gene: TRBV5-6
d_gene: TRBD2

CDR3aa: CATSRVGRGIFYEQYF
CDR3nt: TGTGCCACCAGCAGAGTAGGCAGGGGAATCTTCTACGAGCAGTACTTC
abundance: -
j_gene: TRBJ2-7
len: 16
v_gene: TRBV15
d_gene: -

CDR3aa: CASSSLQSYEQYF
CDR3nt: TGTGCCAGCAGCTCTCTTCAATCCTACGAGCAGTACTTC
abundance: -
j_gene: TRBJ2-7
len: 13
v_gene: TRBV14
d_gene: -

CDR3aa: CASRNTGTGRGGYTF
CDR3nt: TGTGCCAGCAGGAACACCGGGACAGGGAGGGGTGGCTACACCTTC
abundance: -
j_gene: TRBJ1-2
len: 15
v_gene: TRBV6-5
d_gene: TRBD1

CDR3aa: CASSWTGVPTEAFF
CDR3nt: TGTGCCAGCAGCTGGACAGGGGTTCCCACTGAAGCTTTCTTT
abundance: -
j_gene: TRBJ1-1
len: 14
v_gene: TRBV5-4
d_gene: TRBD1

CDR3aa: CASSWDRDQPQHF
CDR3nt: TGTGCCAGCAGTTGGGACAGGGACCAGCCCCAGCATTTT
abundance: -
j_gene: TRBJ1-5
len: 13
v_gene: TRBV28
d_gene: TRBD1

CDR3aa: CASSLVGQGAQGYTF
CDR3nt: TGTGCCAGCAGCTTGGTCGGGCAGGGGGCTCAAGGCTACACCTTC
abundance: -
j_gene: TRBJ1-2
len: 15
v_gene: TRBV5-5
d_gene: TRBD1

CDR3aa: CASSLNAGAGGTEAFF
CDR3nt: TGTGCCAGCAGCTTAAACGCAGGGGCAGGGGGCACTGAAGCTTTCTTT
abundance: -
j_gene: TRBJ1-1
len: 16
v_gene: TRBV11-2
d_gene: TRBD1

CDR3aa: CASSFSGRYGYTF
CDR3nt: TGTGCCAGCAGTTTCAGCGGCCGCTATGGCTACACCTTC
abundance: -
j_gene: TRBJ1-2
len: 13
v_gene: TRBV12-3/TRBV12-4
d_gene: -

CDR3aa: CASSEGGQMNTEAFF
CDR3nt: TGTGCCAGCAGTGAGGGCGGGCAGATGAACACTGAAGCTTTCTTT
abundance: -
j_gene: TRBJ1-1
len: 15
v_gene: TRBV25-1
d_gene: -

CDR3aa: CASSPPTLNTEAFF
CDR3nt: TGTGCCAGCAGCCCCCCCACGTTGAACACTGAAGCTTTCTTT
abundance: -
j_gene: TRBJ1-1
len: 14
v_gene: TRBV4-2
d_gene: -

CDR3aa: CASRAKQGIEAFF
CDR3nt: TGTGCCAGCAGGGCAAAACAGGGGATTGAAGCTTTCTTT
abundance: many
j_gene: TRBJ1-1
len: 13
v_gene: TRBV2
d_gene: TRBD1

CDR3aa: CASSDTGQIAAEAFF
CDR3nt: TGCGCCAGCAGCGACACTGGACAGATAGCCGCTGAAGCTTTCTTT
abundance: -
j_gene: TRBJ1-1
len: 15
v_gene: TRBV5-1
d_gene: -

CDR3aa: CASSERAGNSPLHF
CDR3nt: TGCGCCAGCAGTGAACGGGCGGGCAATTCACCCCTCCACTTT
abundance: -
j_gene: TRBJ1-6
len: 14
v_gene: TRBV10-1
d_gene: -

CDR3aa: CASSTSGTSGSSETQYF
CDR3nt: TGTGCCAGCAGTACAAGTGGGACTAGCGGGAGTTCAGAGACCCAGTACTTC
abundance: -
j_gene: TRBJ2-5
len: 17
v_gene: TRBV2
d_gene: TRBD2

CDR3aa: CASSYGQGYNEQFF
CDR3nt: TGTGCCAGCAGTTACGGACAGGGATACAATGAGCAGTTCTTC
abundance: -
j_gene: TRBJ2-1
len: 14
v_gene: TRBV6-2/TRBV6-3
d_gene: TRBD1

CDR3aa: CASSPRQTQTYEQYF
CDR3nt: TGTGCCAGCTCACCAAGACAGACCCAAACCTACGAGCAGTACTTC
abundance: few
j_gene: TRBJ2-7
len: 15
v_gene: TRBV18
d_gene: -

CDR3aa: CASSDVAGGTQYF
CDR3nt: TGTGCCAGCAGTGATGTAGCGGGGGGTACGCAGTATTTT
abundance: -
j_gene: TRBJ2-3
len: 13
v_gene: TRBV2
d_gene: TRBD2

CDR3aa: CAIRGRVNTEAFF
CDR3nt: TGTGCCATCAGAGGACGGGTGAACACTGAAGCTTTCTTT
abundance: -
j_gene: TRBJ1-1
len: 13
v_gene: TRBV10-3
d_gene: -

CDR3aa: CASSPQIGQLQYF
CDR3nt: TGTGCCAGCAGTCCCCAGATCGGACAACTCCAGTACTTC
abundance: -
j_gene: TRBJ2-5
len: 13
v_gene: TRBV12-3/TRBV12-4
d_gene: -

CDR3aa: CASSLGSTGGRYGYTF
CDR3nt: TGTGCCAGCAGTTTAGGGTCCACAGGTGGACGCTATGGCTACACCTTC
abundance: -
j_gene: TRBJ1-2
len: 16
v_gene: TRBV27
d_gene: -

CDR3aa: CASSRGGQLSGNIQYF
CDR3nt: TGTGCCAGCAGTCGCGGGGGTCAGCTATCCGGAAACATTCAGTACTTC
abundance: -
j_gene: TRBJ2-4
len: 16
v_gene: TRBV3-1/TRBV3-2
d_gene: TRBD2

CDR3aa: CASRMTGDEQYF
CDR3nt: TGTGCCAGCAGGATGACAGGGGACGAGCAGTACTTC
abundance: -
j_gene: TRBJ2-7
len: 12
v_gene: TRBV6-5
d_gene: TRBD1

CDR3aa: CASSLRLAGDSYEQYF
CDR3nt: TGTGCCAGCAGCTTGCGGCTAGCGGGAGACTCCTACGAGCAGTACTTC
abundance: -
j_gene: TRBJ2-7
len: 16
v_gene: TRBV5-6
d_gene: TRBD2

CDR3aa: CASSRLADQETQYF
CDR3nt: TGTGCCAGCTCTCGACTAGCGGACCAAGAGACCCAGTACTTC
abundance: -
j_gene: TRBJ2-5
len: 14
v_gene: TRBV18
d_gene: TRBD2